The 20 T cell receptor beta chains presented below share a single source sample, sequenced in a study of cytotoxic CD8 clonotypes in ibrutinib-treated CLL. Only in-frame clones appear in the TCRdb table, and some are missing; sequencing was by immunoSEQ multiplex PCR. The sample records 25,000 to 30,000 clones, 65% to 90% being singletons. Sample: PBMCs, taken after 24 months of ibrutinib treatment. The receptor source for this set is a human donor with chronic lymphocytic leukemia.

The chain links TRBV5-6 to TRBJ2-5; tentatively, D is TRBD1 or TRBD2 (5 bases each). Germline-derived CDR1 and CDR2 are SGHDT and YYEEEE. The CDR3 is 11 amino acids. With 3 bases removed from V and 5 bases from J, the gap between germline ends came to 5 bases. The CDR3: CASSWGETQYF. The CDR3, as DNA: TGTGCCAGCAGCTGGGGGGAGACCCAGTACTTC. Full variable domain (rest looked up from reference TRBV5-6 and TRBJ2-5): DAGVTQSPTHLIKTRGQQVTLRCSPKSGHDTVSWYQQALGQGPQFIFQYYEEEERQRGNFPDRFSGHQFPNYSSELNVNALLLGDSALYLCASSWGETQYFGPGTRLLVL.

The chain has TRBV5-1 and TRBJ2-2; 7 bases are shared with TRBD2. Germline-derived CDR1 and CDR2 are SGHRS and YFSETQ. The CDR3 runs to 16 residues. V lost 2 bases and J lost 0; bases outside the gene matches: 4. CDR3 sequence: CASSLAGPPNTGELFF. In DNA form, the CDR3 reads TGCGCCAGCAGCTTAGCGGGGCCCCCGAACACCGGGGAGCTGTTTTTT.

This clone was counted a few times. The chain recombines TRBV4-1 with TRBJ2-4; TRBD1 aligns across 9 bases. Germline values: CDR1 MGHRA, CDR2 YSYEKL. The CDR3 has 18 amino acids. V was pared by 4 bases and J by 1 base, with 11 bases of the junction left unmatched. CDR3 DNA sequence: TGCGCCAGCAGCCCCGGGACAGGGATGAATTCGGCCAAAAACATTCAGTACTTC. Protein: CASSPGTGMNSAKNIQYF.

This clone was counted a single time. The chain's CDR3 is CASRGKEPTGELFF. The CDR3 DNA follows: TGTGCCAGCAGGGGAAAGGAGCCCACCGGGGAGCTGTTTTTT. The J gene is TRBJ2-2, the V gene TRBV7-9, with D hard to call. The CDR3 sequence is 14 residues long. V shed 6 bases and J shed 4 bases, with 12 bases lying between them. Germline V lookup: CDR1 SEHNR, CDR2 FQNEAQ (reference sequence).

The V call is TRBV5-4, the J call TRBJ2-5; D remains ambiguous. Trimming shortened V by 0 bases and J by 3 bases, and 15 bases separated the two germline ends. Germline V gene data show CDR1 as SGHNT and CDR2 as YYREEE (reference sequence). The CDR3 spans 16 residues. The CDR3 coding sequence is TGTGCCAGCAGCTTGGGGGGTCACCCCAAGGAAGAGACCCAGTACTTC. It translates to CASSLGGHPKEETQYF.

The V call is TRBV19, the J call TRBJ2-3, with a possible D match to TRBD1 (5 bases). Germline V CDR1 and CDR2: LNHDA, SQIVND (reference sequence). The V gene lost 10 bases and the J gene lost 2 bases, with 10 bases spanning the gap. The CDR3 runs 12 residues. CDR3 loop: CATRQNTDTQYF. The CDR3 nucleotides read TGTGCCACAAGACAGAACACAGATACGCAGTATTTT.

The chain recombines TRBV6-4 with TRBJ1-1; TRBD1 matches at 7 bases. After removal of 6 bases from V and 7 bases from J, the junction contained 8 bases not matched to a gene. This CDR3 is built from 13 residues. Germline V gene sequence: CDR1 MRHNA, CDR2 SNTAGT. CDR3 DNA: TGTGCCAGCAGCGCCCGGAGGGACAGTGAAGCTTTCTTT. As protein: CASSARRDSEAFF.

This chain connects TRBV11-3 to TRBJ2-1, with 7 bases lining up with TRBD2. Germline lookup yields CDR1 SGHNT and CDR2 YENEEA. CDR3 length: 15 amino acids. V trimming: 5 bases; J trimming: 0 bases; junction bases outside the gene matches: 4. DNA of the CDR3: TGTGCCAGCAGCCGTGGGGGGGGCTCCTACAATGAGCAGTTCTTC. Amino acids: CASSRGGGSYNEQFF.

This clone is a singleton in its sample. The rearrangement joins TRBV5-4 to TRBJ2-7, with TRBD2 matching 10 bases. The V and J ends lost 4 bases and 5 bases, in that order; junction bases with no gene match: 9. Looked up from germline, CDR1 is SGHNT and CDR2 is YYREEE (reference sequence). The CDR3 has 15 amino acids. In DNA, the CDR3 is TGTGCCAGCAGCCCACTTCCGGGACTAGCGAACGAGCAGTACTTC. Protein product: CASSPLPGLANEQYF.

The chain recombines TRBV11-2 with TRBJ2-1; unclear D gene. CDR3 length: 14 residues. V was shortened by 4 bases and J by 7 bases, with 14 bases between the two germline ends. Germline CDR1 SGHAT, CDR2 FQNNGV. This CDR3 is CASSSPRFWNEQFF. The CDR3, as DNA: TGTGCCAGCAGCTCCCCCAGGTTCTGGAATGAGCAGTTCTTC.

The chain uses TRBV7-2 and TRBJ1-6, with D tentatively TRBD1 (6 bases). Trimming removed 5 bases from V and 0 bases from J, with 14 bases in between. Germline assignment: CDR1 SGHTA and CDR2 FQGNSA. This CDR3 region has 17 residues. As DNA, the CDR3 is TGTGCCAGCAGCGGCGGACAGACGAGCTCCTATAATTCACCCCTCCACTTT. Residues: CASSGGQTSSYNSPLHF.

The chain combines TRBV5-1 with TRBJ1-2; 7 bases fit TRBD1. Germline V gives CDR1 SGHRS, CDR2 YFSETQ. The V segment lost 4 bases and the J segment 5 bases; nucleotides outside the gene matches: 11. The CDR3 runs 15 residues. The CDR3: CASSPGQEHIYGYTF. The CDR3 DNA reads as TGCGCCAGCAGCCCCGGACAGGAGCATATATATGGCTACACCTTC.

This chain connects TRBV2 to TRBJ1-6; D unresolved. Trimming left V 2 bases short and J 13 bases short, with 9 bases between. This CDR3 spans 12 amino acids. Germline V gene lookup returns CDR1 SNHLY and CDR2 FYNNEI. For the CDR3, the DNA is TGTGCCAGCAGTGAACTCTATTTCCCCCTCCACTTT. This codes for CASSELYFPLHF.

This clone is a singleton in its sample. The rearrangement uses TRBV10-3 and TRBJ2-3; D gene unclear. CDR1 and CDR2 from the germline V gene are ENHRY and SYGVKD. This CDR3 comprises 14 residues. Trimming removed 4 bases at V and 0 bases at J, with 8 bases between. The CDR3 here is CAISGVTSTDTQYF. CDR3 nucleotide sequence: TGTGCCATCAGTGGAGTAACTAGCACAGATACGCAGTATTTT.

This sequence joins TRBV9 and TRBJ1-2; 8 bases align to TRBD1. Trimming removed 3 bases from V and 5 bases from J; junction bases left unmatched: 15. CDR1 and CDR2 (germline): SGDLS, YYNGEE. This CDR3 comprises 17 residues. The DNA for the CDR3 is TGTGCCAGCAGCGGAGGAGGGCAGGGGGCGCAGTGGTATGGCTACACCTTC. Residues: CASSGGGQGAQWYGYTF. Using reference TRBV9 and TRBJ1-2 for the parts outside the CDR3, the full variable domain is DSGVTQTPKHLITATGQRVTLRCSPRSGDLSVYWYQQSLDQGLQFLIQYYNGEERAKGNILERFSAQQFPDLHSELNLSSLELGDSALYFCASSGGGQGAQWYGYTFGSGTRLTVV.

The chain recombines TRBV5-1 with TRBJ1-1, with 7 bases aligning to TRBD1. This CDR3 is 15 amino acids long. From germline, CDR1 is SGHRS and CDR2 YFSETQ. After removal of 4 bases from V and 3 bases from J, the junction contained 9 bases not matched to a gene. In nucleotides, the CDR3 is TGCGCCAGCAGCACCGGACAGGCTAAGGACACTGAAGCTTTCTTT. It translates to CASSTGQAKDTEAFF. Variable domain in full (rest from reference TRBV5-1 and TRBJ1-1): KAGVTQTPRYLIKTRGQQVTLSCSPISGHRSVSWYQQTPGQGLQFLFEYFSETQRNKGNFPGRFSGRQFSNSRSEMNVSTLELGDSALYLCASSTGQAKDTEAFFGQGTRLTVV.

The chain employs TRBV18 and TRBJ2-3; possibly TRBD2 for D (7 bases). This CDR3 region has 17 residues. CDR1 KGHSH and CDR2 LQKENI come from the germline V gene. Trimming removed 3 bases at V and 2 bases at J, with 18 bases between. CDR3 DNA sequence: TGTGCCAGCTCACCGAGGGGGGGTACCCTACTCACAGATACGCAGTATTTT. This translates into CASSPRGGTLLTDTQYF.

This clone was counted only a few times. This sequence joins TRBV19 and TRBJ2-5; D call uncertain. V lost 0 bases and J 7 bases, leaving 6 bases between the germline ends. The CDR3 sequence is 12 residues long. Germline V lookup: CDR1 LNHDA, CDR2 SQIVND (reference sequence). DNA for the CDR3: TGTGCCAGTAGTATAGATAGGGCGACCCAGTACTTC. Translation gives CASSIDRATQYF.

This sequence joins TRBV7-9 and TRBJ2-7, with D possibly called TRBD1 or TRBD2 (6 bases each). Germline assignment: CDR1 SEHNR and CDR2 FQNEAQ (reference sequence). This CDR3 comprises 15 residues. V was trimmed by 1 base and J by 5 bases, leaving 15 bases between them. The CDR3 is CASSLDEGGGDEQYF. The CDR3, as DNA: TGTGCCAGCAGCTTAGATGAGGGGGGAGGCGACGAGCAGTACTTC.

This clone was seen only once. The chain combines TRBV4-1 with TRBJ2-7; 9 nucleotides agree with TRBD1. The CDR3 has 14 residues. CDR1 MGHRA and CDR2 YSYEKL come from the germline V gene. V dropped 3 bases and J dropped 5; count of bases not matched to a gene: 5. CDR3: CASSQGQGPNEQYF. The CDR3 coding sequence is TGCGCCAGCAGCCAGGGACAGGGTCCCAACGAGCAGTACTTC.